This TCR beta chain was identified during a study of PD-L1 blockade in urothelial cancer (dated by TCRdb to about 2017). About the full investigation: Therapy was started around 2014 for all patients, and atezolizumab 1,200 mg was administered intravenously every 3 weeks. About 90% of the roughly 29 patients were males with bladder-origin urothelial cancer, and about 65% of the 29 reported a prior smoking history. Patients had an ECOG performance status of 0 or 1 and had received between 0 and 3 prior chemotherapy regimens. Blood samples were analyzed at 3 weeks after treatment start (second dose) and at 6 weeks after treatment start. Blood samples gave median yields of about 150,000 T cells and approximately 80,000 unique TCRs, along with a median clonality of roughly 0.08. Somatic, immune and clinical correlates of response to PD-L1 blockade with atezolizumab in urothelial cancer were the focus of an exploratory multi-omic analysis. Pretreatment tumor samples and matched peripheral blood, collected serially before and after atezolizumab treatment, underwent TCR sequencing. Progression-free survival longer than 6 months counted as durable clinical benefit, and TCR features were additionally tested against both progression-free and overall survival. Whole exome sequencing and RNA sequencing of pretreatment tumors were performed alongside TCR sequencing in the same patients. Durable clinical benefit was achieved by nine patients but not by the remaining 20. Over 28 patients had pretreatment blood TCR-seq, about 24 had at least one posttreatment blood collection, and about 24 had tumor TCR-seq. Findings and caveats that apply to the study as a whole: Improved progression-free and overall survival was found to be associated with pretreatment peripheral blood TCR clonality below the median. Because of the small sample size (n ≈ 27) and the many exploratory analyses performed, the results are intended to be regarded as hypothesis-generating. Patients with durable benefit showed greater expansion of tumor-associated TCR clones in peripheral blood 3 weeks after starting treatment (n ≈ 23, p = 0.022).

A word on this clone: The clone's antigen remains unknown. The record has no base qualities; no much larger clone is one base away.

The germline V gene encodes CDR1 KGHSH and CDR2 LQKENI. V is pruned by 2 bases and J by 2 bases, leaving 11 bases of the junction without a gene match. Measured from the cysteine to the phenylalanine, the CDR3 is 18 residues long. Only the CDR3 part of the read is kept: 54 bases, read in frame from the first base. Each PCR received spiked-in synthetic TCR analog templates so that absolute template abundance could be estimated from read counts. The immunoSEQ assay used bias-controlled V and J gene primers to amplify TCRbeta CDR3 regions from genomic DNA. Sequencing of rearranged TCRbeta segments was performed at approximately 20X coverage. The paper's processing steps were these. Sequencing errors were corrected by clustering, and CDR3s were annotated against IMGT so that V, D and J genes could be assigned. Downstream analyses used only productive TCRbeta rearrangements, leaving out any out-of-frame or stop-codon sequences. Clonality was computed as one minus Shannon entropy normalized by the log of the number of unique productive sequences. Fisher's exact test with Benjamini-Hochberg correction, using a cutoff of adjusted p below 0.01, was how clones that differed between time points or between blood and tumor were identified. TCRdb retrieved this table from immuneACCESS and kept in-frame rearrangements only. Not all clones are present; in checked studies, unresolved V genes account for under half, and no reason is known for the remainder. The V and J calls and clone size are taken from that table; D and trimming were inferred from the DNA. The sample contains some 120,000 clones, around 89% of them found a single time. Of the sample, more than 1.5% falls within the top ten clones.

Reading the label with the study, this specimen's time point is: peripheral blood 6 weeks after treatment start. A total of 25 to 35 patients with locally advanced or metastatic urothelial carcinoma, treated at Memorial Sloan Kettering on a trial protocol, made up the cohort. Peripheral blood mononuclear cells were collected pretreatment and during treatment, with between 1 and 8 total time points obtained per patient. The Qiagen DNeasy Blood extraction kit was used to purify genomic DNA from total PBMCs and tumor samples. PBMCs were collected pretreatment and during treatment, and were isolated and stored as previously described.

The receptor was isolated from a man aged 55 to 70 with urothelial cancer. Sequencing used PBMCs, obtained around atezolizumab (anti-PD-L1) treatment. The V gene is TRBV18 and the J gene is TRBJ2-1, with 8 central nucleotides matching TRBD1. Here the CDR3 is given as CASSPNTAGTGTYNEQFF. The DNA is TGTGCCAGCTCACCAAATACAGCAGGGACAGGAACCTACAATGAGCAGTTCTTC.